A single sample is the source of the 24 T cell receptor beta chains below, sequenced in a study of regulatory T cells in long-lasting Graves disease. The time point denotes: newly diagnosed GD, antithyroid drugs for less than 3 months. PBMC-extracted RNA yielded the TCR library. Arm-PCR with iRepertoire HTBI primers amplified the CDR3 regions for these TCR beta libraries. TCRdb called the multiplex PCR reads again in MiXCR, with one record for every CDR3 protein. The sample lists fewer than 650,000 distinct CDR3 sequences; roughly a sixth were seen once. Another study also made use of these data, one on T cells in Graves' hyperthyroidism and ophthalmopathy.

The material was peripheral blood mononuclear cells (PBMCs), obtained at new diagnosis, from a patient treated with antithyroid drugs. Every receptor here comes from a man younger than 30 with Graves disease.

The count of this clonotype is one. The gene calls are TRBV29-1 and TRBJ2-5, with D perhaps TRBD1 or TRBD2 (5 bases each). The CDR3 length is 13 residues. Trimming shortened V by 8 bases and J by 1 base, and 14 bases separated the two germline ends. The germline CDR1 and CDR2 sequences are SQVTM and ANQGSEA. The CDR3 here is CSIQGRTQETQYF. CDR3 in DNA: TGCAGCATTCAGGGACGGACCCAAGAGACCCAGTACTTC.

This clonotype was counted only a few times. The chain carries TRBV30 and TRBJ2-7; 8 nucleotides align to TRBD2. The germline CDR1 and CDR2 sequences are GTSNPN and SVGIG (reference sequence). V lost 4 bases, J lost 3 bases, and 14 bases stayed unmatched. The CDR3 runs to 16 residues. This chain's CDR3 is CAWNSKREYYFYEQYF. The DNA of the CDR3 is TGTGCCTGGAATTCGAAGCGGGAGTATTATTTCTACGAGCAGTACTTC.

The chain employs TRBV11-2 and TRBJ1-1; the D gene is possibly TRBD1 (6 bases). Germline values: CDR1 SGHAT, CDR2 FQNNGV. CDR3 size: 15 residues. Trimming took off 5 bases at V and 3 bases at J, with 16 bases between the two ends. The CDR3 spells CASSLQGNYHTEAFF. The CDR3 nucleotides read TGTGCCAGCAGCCTACAGGGTAATTATCACACTGAAGCTTTCTTT.

This chain joins TRBV4-1 and TRBJ2-7, with 8 bases that match TRBD1. Germline V gene lookup returns CDR1 MGHRA and CDR2 YSYEKL. V was clipped by 3 bases and J by 0 bases; unmatched bases: 7. This CDR3 contains 16 residues. CDR3 amino acids: CASSQETGVYSYEQYF. The CDR3 DNA reads TGCGCCAGCAGCCAGGAGACAGGGGTGTACTCCTACGAGCAGTACTTC.

Many counts were recorded for this clonotype. The rearrangement joins TRBV7-2 to TRBJ2-7; D is uncertain. CDR1 and CDR2 from the germline V gene are SGHTA and FQGNSA. Trimming left V 4 bases short and J 2 bases short, with 18 bases between. CDR3 length: 16 amino acids. CDR3 DNA: TGTGCCAGCAGCTACGAAGCCAGGCGGAACCCCTACGAGCAGTACTTC. This translates into CASSYEARRNPYEQYF.

The sample holds a few counts of this clonotype. This chain links TRBV7-9 with TRBJ1-4; 7 bases are a match to TRBD1. The CDR3 has 15 amino acids. Germline values: CDR1 SEHNR, CDR2 FQNEAQ (reference sequence). Losses at the gene ends were 5 bases for V and 0 bases for J; bases not matched to a gene: 3. DNA for the CDR3: TGTGCCAGCAGCGCAGGGACAGCAACTAATGAAAAACTGTTTTTT. Translating gives CASSAGTATNEKLFF.

The CDR3: CASSPLTIRNEQFF. The CDR3 DNA is TGTGCCAGTAGTCCCCTAACGATTCGGAATGAGCAGTTCTTC. The rearrangement links TRBV19 to TRBJ2-1; D is unresolved. With 5 bases removed from V and 7 bases from J, the gap between germline ends came to 15 bases. The length of the CDR3 is 14 residues. Per germline, CDR1 LNHDA and CDR2 SQIVND (reference sequence).

This clonotype has just a few counts. Germline is not matched at one junction end, which may reflect a read error. The chain uses TRBV5-1 and TRBJ2-1; unclear D gene. The CDR3 is 13 residues long. Germline loops: CDR1 SGHRS, CDR2 YFSETQ. The CDR3 nucleotides read TGCGCCAACAGCTTGTACAGTTACAATGAGCAGTTCTTC. Protein sequence: CANSLYSYNEQFF.

The chain combines TRBV6-5 with TRBJ2-1; D is undetermined. Germline V gene sequence: CDR1 MNHEY, CDR2 SVGAGI. Trimming removed 0 bases at V and 0 bases at J, with 12 bases between. CDR3 length: 17 residues. The CDR3 DNA follows: TGTGCCAGCAGTTACTCGAGTACCCCGAGCTCCTACAATGAGCAGTTCTTC. Residues: CASSYSSTPSSYNEQFF.

In its sample, this clonotype was seen a few times. The genes are TRBV5-6 and TRBJ2-1, with 10 bases identical to TRBD1. With 1 base clipped from V and 7 bases from J, the junction kept 14 bases outside the gene matches. The CDR3 sequence is 18 residues long. Germline values: CDR1 SGHDT, CDR2 YYEEEE. CDR3 amino acids: CASSLPTGGPFRSNEQFF. The CDR3 DNA sequence: TGTGCCAGCAGCTTGCCGACAGGGGGCCCGTTTAGGTCGAATGAGCAGTTCTTC. The variable domain in full, completed from reference TRBV5-6 and TRBJ2-1, reads DAGVTQSPTHLIKTRGQQVTLRCSPKSGHDTVSWYQQALGQGPQFIFQYYEEEERQRGNFPDRFSGHQFPNYSSELNVNALLLGDSALYLCASSLPTGGPFRSNEQFFGPGTRLTVL.

As for this clonotype: A much larger clone lies a single base off, so this may be a read error. The CDR3 nucleotides read TGTCCCACCCGTATCACGGACACTGAAGCTTTCTTT. The encoded protein is CPTRITDTEAFF. The chain joins TRBV10-3 to TRBJ1-1; D unresolved. The CDR3 length is 12 residues. Looked up from germline, CDR1 is ENHRY and CDR2 is SYGVKD.

The chain recombines TRBV19 with TRBJ2-3; D is undetermined. The CDR3 is made up of 14 amino acids. V was shortened by 7 bases and J by 0 bases, with 11 bases between the two germline ends. Germline CDR1 is LNHDA and CDR2 is SQIVND (reference sequence). The CDR3 spells CASKLRLSTDTQYF. The CDR3 nucleotides are TGTGCCAGTAAACTACGACTTAGCACAGATACGCAGTATTTT.

The CDR3 sequence is CASSQVFSTNEKLFF. Written as DNA, the CDR3 is TGCGCCAGCAGCCAAGTGTTCTCAACTAATGAAAAACTGTTTTTT. This chain links TRBV4-1 with TRBJ1-4; no clear D gene. The germline V gene has CDR1 MGHRA and CDR2 YSYEKL. Trimming pared 1 base from V and 0 bases from J, leaving 6 bases between. CDR3 length: 15 residues.

This clonotype was seen at least ten times. This chain links TRBV20-1 with TRBJ2-2; D is perhaps TRBD2 (6 bases). The V and J ends lost 5 bases and 0 bases respectively, with 10 bases between them. The CDR3 contains 14 residues. The V gene's germline CDR1 is DFQATT and CDR2 SNEGSKA (reference sequence). The DNA for the CDR3 is TGCAGTGCTCCGGGACTCGCGAACACCGGGGAGCTGTTTTTT. Its translation: CSAPGLANTGELFF.

The gene calls are TRBV19 and TRBJ1-2; TRBD1 matches 7 bases. The CDR3 is made up of 15 amino acids. J lost 3 bases, V lost 5 bases, and 9 bases had no gene match. Germline V gene data show CDR1 as LNHDA and CDR2 as SQIVND (reference sequence). CDR3 loop: CASSAYDRAHYGYTF. CDR3 bases: TGTGCCAGTAGTGCATACGACAGGGCCCACTATGGCTACACCTTC.

This clonotype was counted at least ten times. The V and J genes are TRBV7-3 and TRBJ2-3; tentatively, D is TRBD2 (6 bases). The CDR3 loop spans 16 amino acids. Per the germline V gene, CDR1 is SGHTA and CDR2 is FQGTGA. Trimming shortened V by 1 base and J by 3 bases, and 14 bases separated the two germline ends. CDR3 residues: CASSLIGPAGTDTQYF. CDR3 nucleotide sequence: TGTGCCAGCAGCTTAATCGGCCCCGCGGGGACAGATACGCAGTATTTT.

V gene TRBV9 combines with J gene TRBJ1-4, with TRBD1 identical over 8 bases. Germline trimming cut 0 bases from V and 8 bases from J; bases unmatched to any gene: 6. This CDR3 spans 15 amino acids. The V gene's germline CDR1 is SGDLS and CDR2 YYNGEE. The CDR3 region has the DNA TGTGCCAGCAGCGTAGCAGGGACAGGAGGAGAAAAACTGTTTTTT. This encodes CASSVAGTGGEKLFF. Combining the CDR3 with reference TRBV9 and TRBJ1-4 gives the whole variable domain DSGVTQTPKHLITATGQRVTLRCSPRSGDLSVYWYQQSLDQGLQFLIQYYNGEERAKGNILERFSAQQFPDLHSELNLSSLELGDSALYFCASSVAGTGGEKLFFGSGTQLSVL.

This clonotype has just a few counts. This chain joins TRBV3-1 and TRBJ1-6; D is unresolved. The CDR3 runs 18 residues. Germline CDR1 LGHDT, CDR2 YNNKEL (reference sequence). Trimming took 3 bases from V and 7 from J, leaving 22 bases between them. CDR3 sequence reads: CASSHPVQPGGRNSPLHF. The CDR3 DNA sequence: TGTGCCAGCAGCCATCCAGTCCAACCAGGAGGGAGAAATTCACCCCTCCACTTT.

J is TRBJ2-1 and V is TRBV7-9; 7 bases are shared with TRBD1. The CDR3 loop spans 13 amino acids. With V trimmed by 3 bases and J by 10 bases, 6 bases remained unmatched. The germline V gene has CDR1 SEHNR and CDR2 FQNEAQ (reference sequence). The DNA of the CDR3 is TGTGCCAGCAGCTTGCACAGGGGCCCCGAGCAGTTCTTC. Translating it yields CASSLHRGPEQFF.

Comment on this clonotype: A much bigger clone sits one base away, suggesting this may be a read error. This chain connects TRBV6-2 or TRBV6-3 to TRBJ2-1, with D possibly called TRBD1 or TRBD2 (5 bases each). The germline gives CDR1 MNHEY, CDR2 SVGEGT. The CDR3 is 17 amino acids. V lost 5 bases and J 5 bases, leaving 22 bases between the germline ends. The CDR3 coding sequence is TGTGCCAGCAGTGAAAAGGTTGGTGGGACGCAACACAATGAGCAGTTCTTC. Translation gives CASSEKVGGTQHNEQFF.

This clonotype was seen a handful of times. This sequence joins TRBV10-2 and TRBJ2-1, with 11 bases aligning to TRBD2. J lost 2 bases, V lost 4 bases, and 4 bases had no gene match. This CDR3 has 16 residues. Germline-derived CDR1 and CDR2 are WSHSY and SAAADI. This CDR3 is CASSGGLADTYNEQFF. The CDR3 DNA follows: TGCGCCAGCAGTGGGGGACTAGCGGACACCTACAATGAGCAGTTCTTC.

The rearrangement links TRBV12-3 or TRBV12-4 to TRBJ1-1, with a weak D call TRBD1 (5 bases). V was cut by 3 bases and J by 5 bases, with 13 bases left in between. The CDR3 loop spans 14 amino acids. CDR3 DNA sequence: TGTGCCAGCAGTTTTGTTAGGGGTGGGACTGAAGCTTTCTTT. It codes for CASSFVRGGTEAFF.

Ten or more counts support this clonotype. The chain has TRBV12-5 and TRBJ2-5, with TRBD2 identical over 8 bases. CDR3 size: 16 residues. CDR1 is LGHNT, CDR2 FRNRAP, per germline. J was trimmed by 6 bases and V by 6 bases; bases with no gene match: 15. CDR3 DNA: TGTGCTAGTGGGTTAAACCCGGGACTAGAAACGAAGACCCAGTACTTC. Its protein product is CASGLNPGLETKTQYF.

The V and J genes are TRBV9 and TRBJ2-2; maybe TRBD2 (5 bases). Germline CDR1 reads SGDLS; CDR2 reads YYNGEE. This CDR3 is built from 16 residues. V was shortened by 1 base and J by 3 bases, with 13 bases between the two germline ends. The CDR3 nucleotides are TGTGCCAGCAGCGTATGGACTGGCCCCGACACCGGGGAGCTGTTTTTT. Encoded protein: CASSVWTGPDTGELFF.